The source of this T cell receptor (beta chain) is a study of blood T cell repertoires in COVID-19. Germline V lookup: CDR1 MNHEY, CDR2 SVGAGI. The CDR3 length is 13 residues. The V gene end was trimmed by 5 bases and the J gene end by 8 bases; junction bases not matched to a gene: 6. In the authors' methods: Estimates of nucleated cell counts were drawn from the amplification of reference gene primers. Here immunoSEQ multiplex PCR was the method, and the copy in TCRdb shows in-frame clones only, minus some. That table supplies the V and J calls and clone size; D and trimming were determined from the DNA. The sample shows 250,000 to 300,000 clones, more than 80% of them seen only once. Two negative PCRs, clearance, or symptom resolution were required of recovered Cohort 3 donors.

The sequenced sample was PBMCs or T cells enriched from blood (not recorded which). The V gene is TRBV6-5, the J gene TRBJ1-2, with TRBD1 matching over 9 bases. The clonotype comes from a woman in her 30s who had recovered from COVID-19. The CDR3 DNA reads as TGTGCCAGCAGTCGGGACAGGGACTGGGGCTACACCTTC. It is translated as CASSRDRDWGYTF.